The clone carrying this TCR beta chain was seen a handful of times. The data were obtained in a study of T cells in Graves' hyperthyroidism and ophthalmopathy. About the research overall: Prior to any treatment, at the point of initial diagnosis, peripheral blood was collected.

TCR beta CDR3 region amplification was performed from RNA transcripts. When the TCR CDR3 underwent first-round RT-PCR, the HTBI primer set was used. TCRdb analysed the multiplex PCR reads with MiXCR anew, one entry per CDR3 protein. The table has more than 300,000 distinct CDR3 sequences, around a sixth seen once. The CDR3 is 14 amino acids. V shed 7 bases, J shed 0 bases, and the junction held 2 bases outside the gene matches. CDR1 LNHDA and CDR2 SQIVND come from the germline V gene (reference sequence). The TCR comes from a man younger than 30 with Graves' ophthalmopathy. Sample: blood. V and J are TRBV19 and TRBJ2-1; 8 nucleotides line up with TRBD2. The CDR3 here is CASISGDSYNEQFF. CDR3 bases: TGTGCCAGTATTAGCGGGGACTCCTACAATGAGCAGTTCTTC. Together with reference TRBV19 and TRBJ2-1, the CDR3 gives the full variable domain: DGGITQSPKYLFRKEGQNVTLSCEQNLNHDAMYWYRQDPGQGLRLIYYSQIVNDFQKGDIAEGYSVSREKKESFPLTVTSAQKNPTAFYLCASISGDSYNEQFFGPGTRLTVL.